A single sample gave rise to the 32 T cell receptor beta chains below, sequenced in a study of blood T cell repertoires in COVID-19. Sequencing was performed with immunoSEQ multiplex PCR; in TCRdb, only in-frame clones are kept and a portion is missing. This table holds about 110,000 clones, approximately 80% found once. Sample: peripheral blood. Source of these receptors: an elderly man with COVID-19, enrolled during active disease.

The chain recombines TRBV6-5 with TRBJ1-2; 9 nucleotides match TRBD1. Trimming took 7 bases from V and 8 from J; bases not matched to a gene: 8. Germline V CDR1 and CDR2: MNHEY, SVGAGI. CDR3 size: 13 residues. CDR3 region: CASTLGTGRGYTF. The CDR3 DNA is TGTGCCAGCACCCTAGGGACAGGGAGAGGCTACACCTTC.

This chain uses TRBV5-4 with TRBJ2-1; 9 nucleotides agree with TRBD1. This CDR3 spans 14 amino acids. Per the germline V gene, CDR1 is SGHNT and CDR2 is YYREEE (reference sequence). Trimming removed 6 bases from V and 10 bases from J; junction bases left unmatched: 11. The CDR3 DNA is TGTGCCAGCAAGGAGGTACAGGGGGCATACGAGCAGTTCTTC. It specifies CASKEVQGAYEQFF.

This clone has just one count. The sample has other DNA sequences that encode this CDR3 too. The chain employs TRBV5-1 and TRBJ1-6; D is unresolved. Germline V gives CDR1 SGHRS, CDR2 YFSETQ. Trimming took 0 bases from V and 0 from J, leaving 7 bases between them. The CDR3 sequence is 16 residues long. The CDR3 reads CASSLGPGSYNSPLHF. The CDR3 DNA follows: TGCGCCAGCAGCTTGGGCCCCGGCTCCTATAATTCACCCCTCCACTTT.

The V call is TRBV2, the J call TRBJ2-5; TRBD1 matches 7 bases. The germline V gene encodes CDR1 SNHLY and CDR2 FYNNEI. This CDR3 contains 14 residues. Trimming at V came to 4 bases and at J to 5 bases, leaving 7 bases not matched to a gene. In DNA, the CDR3 is TGTGCCAGCAGTGTCATACAGGGGTCGGAGACCCAGTACTTC. It specifies CASSVIQGSETQYF.

The chain carries TRBV15 and TRBJ2-5, with 8 bases that match TRBD2. Germline assignment: CDR1 LNHNV and CDR2 YYDKDF (reference sequence). This CDR3 comprises 15 residues. V was pared by 0 bases and J by 5 bases, with 5 bases of the junction left unmatched. CDR3 coding DNA: TGTGCCACCAGCAGAGATCGGGGACTAGGGGAGACCCAGTACTTC. This sequence encodes CATSRDRGLGETQYF.

This rearrangement joins TRBV6-5 to TRBJ1-5; D is undetermined. This CDR3 has 14 amino acids. Germline CDR1 is MNHEY and CDR2 is SVGAGI. V lost 7 bases and J lost 8, with 18 bases in between. CDR3 in amino acids: CASTRERRREPQHF. CDR3 in DNA: TGTGCCAGCACCCGGGAGCGGCGGAGGGAGCCCCAGCATTTT.

This clone was recorded once. The chain employs TRBV7-3 and TRBJ2-1; D is uncertain. This CDR3 has 13 residues. In germline, CDR1 is SGHTA, CDR2 FQGTGA. The V and J ends lost 5 bases and 8 bases respectively, with 13 bases between them. The CDR3 region has the DNA TGTGCCAGCAGCGAATCAGGTTGGGATGAGCAGTTCTTC. Its translation is CASSESGWDEQFF.

This sequence joins TRBV5-1 and TRBJ2-3, with a tentative D call TRBD1 (5 bases). V shed 3 bases and J shed 3 bases, with 11 bases lying between them. CDR3 length: 14 amino acids. Per germline, CDR1 SGHRS and CDR2 YFSETQ. In DNA form, the CDR3 reads TGCGCCAGCAGCTCGGGCGGACATACAGATACGCAGTATTTT. It is translated as CASSSGGHTDTQYF.

The genes are TRBV7-9 and TRBJ1-4, with TRBD1 as a possible D gene (6 bases). The CDR3 extends over 13 amino acids. Trimming stripped 6 bases from V and 4 bases from J, with 9 bases between. The germline V gene has CDR1 SEHNR and CDR2 FQNEAQ (reference sequence). CDR3 residues: CASRTGLNEKLFF. Here the CDR3 DNA reads TGTGCCAGCAGGACAGGACTTAATGAAAAACTGTTTTTT.

The V and J genes are TRBV4-1 and TRBJ2-3, with 7 bases matching TRBD2. The trim removed 4 bases at V and 6 bases at J, leaving 10 bases unmatched. Looked up from germline, CDR1 is MGHRA and CDR2 is YSYEKL. There are 15 residues in the CDR3. The CDR3 region has the DNA TGCGCCAGCAGCCCCATGGAGCGGGGAGGGGATACGCAGTATTTT. This translates into CASSPMERGGDTQYF.

This clone was picked up a small number of times. V and J are TRBV5-1 and TRBJ2-7, with D perhaps matching TRBD2 (6 bases). The CDR3 has 14 residues. V was shortened by 1 base and J by 6 bases, with 14 bases between the two germline ends. CDR1 is SGHRS, CDR2 YFSETQ, per germline. The CDR3 DNA reads as TGCGCCAGCAGCTTGAATAATCGAGCGGGCGAGCAGTACTTC. It yields the protein CASSLNNRAGEQYF.

The rearrangement joins TRBV19 to TRBJ2-1; 9 nucleotides agree with TRBD2. The germline gives CDR1 LNHDA, CDR2 SQIVND (reference sequence). V was clipped by 3 bases and J by 10 bases; unmatched bases: 10. The CDR3 covers 15 residues. As DNA, the CDR3 is TGTGCCAGTAGTATCGTAGCGGGAGCGCCGAACGAGCAGTTCTTC. Translated: CASSIVAGAPNEQFF.

V is TRBV19 and J is TRBJ2-6; perhaps TRBD2 as D (5 bases). V was shortened by 11 bases and J by 0 bases, with 11 bases between the two germline ends. The CDR3 runs 14 residues. Germline assignment: CDR1 LNHDA and CDR2 SQIVND (reference sequence). Here the CDR3 DNA reads TGTGCCGTCTCGGGGTCCTCTGGGGCCAACGTCCTGACTTTC. It specifies CAVSGSSGANVLTF.

This chain joins TRBV28 and TRBJ1-4; 9 bases are a match to TRBD1. The CDR3 covers 16 residues. Germline V gives CDR1 MDHEN, CDR2 SYDVKM. Trimming at V came to 5 bases and at J to 5 bases, leaving 9 bases not matched to a gene. In nucleotides, the CDR3 is TGTGCCAGCAGTGAACACGGACAGGGGACAAATGAAAAACTGTTTTTT. This sequence encodes CASSEHGQGTNEKLFF. Drawing the rest from reference TRBV28 and TRBJ1-4, the complete variable domain is DVKVTQSSRYLVKRTGEKVFLECVQDMDHENMFWYRQDPGLGLRLIYFSYDVKMKEKGDIPEGYSVSREKKERFSLILESASTNQTSMYLCASSEHGQGTNEKLFFGSGTQLSVL.

This chain uses TRBV5-1 with TRBJ1-1; TRBD1 matches at 7 bases. The germline CDR1 and CDR2 sequences are SGHRS and YFSETQ. This CDR3 has 16 residues. V shed 0 bases, J shed 0 bases, and the junction held 5 bases outside the gene matches. CDR3 region: CASSLARGVMNTEAFF. The CDR3, as DNA: TGCGCCAGCAGCTTGGCCAGGGGGGTAATGAACACTGAAGCTTTCTTT.

V gene TRBV3-1 (or the pseudogene TRBV3-2) combines with J gene TRBJ2-3; the D gene is possibly TRBD2 (6 bases). The CDR3 is made up of 15 amino acids. Germline assignment: CDR1 LGHDT and CDR2 YNNKEL (reference sequence). Trimming stripped 0 bases from V and 3 bases from J, with 10 bases between. CDR3 sequence (DNA): TGTGCCAGCAGCCAAGATTCCGGAGGGACAGATACGCAGTATTTT. As protein: CASSQDSGGTDTQYF.

V usage is TRBV27 and J usage is TRBJ1-5; 8 positions agree with TRBD1. This CDR3 comprises 13 residues. Germline V gene sequence: CDR1 MNHEY, CDR2 SMNVEV (reference sequence). J lost 2 bases, V lost 6 bases, and 0 bases had no gene match. CDR3 DNA: TGTGCCAGCAGGGGACAGGGCAATCAGCCCCAGCATTTT. It translates to CASRGQGNQPQHF.

This chain links TRBV21-1 with TRBJ2-3; TRBD1, the table's D call, was not compared with the DNA. TRBV21-1 has pseudogene status. This CDR3 has 17 residues. The chain's CDR3 is CAHARPGSRDSTDTQYF. The CDR3 coding sequence is TGTGCCCACGCCCGCCCTGGATCCAGGGATAGCACAGATACGCAGTATTTT.

This sequence joins TRBV25-1 and TRBJ2-2; possibly TRBD2 for D (5 bases). The ends were cut back, 6 bases at V and 2 bases at J, with 10 bases in the middle. The CDR3 extends over 14 amino acids. CDR1 is MGHDK, CDR2 SYGVNS, per germline. The CDR3 sequence is CASSPSRNTGELFF. The CDR3 coding sequence is TGTGCCAGCAGCCCTAGCCGAAACACCGGGGAGCTGTTTTTT.

This chain joins TRBV19 and TRBJ1-1, with no clear D. This CDR3 spans 15 amino acids. Germline V gene data show CDR1 as LNHDA and CDR2 as SQIVND (reference sequence). Trimming left V 1 base short and J 0 bases short, with 9 bases between. DNA for the CDR3: TGTGCCAGTAGTATAGGCCCGGGAATGAACACTGAAGCTTTCTTT. Translated, it gives CASSIGPGMNTEAFF.

V and J are TRBV19 and TRBJ2-7, with TRBD2 matching over 9 bases. This CDR3 has 13 residues. Trimming took 6 bases from V and 4 from J; bases not matched to a gene: 4. CDR1 LNHDA and CDR2 SQIVND come from the germline V gene (reference sequence). CDR3 residues: CASSASGNYEQYF. CDR3 nucleotides: TGTGCCAGTAGCGCTAGCGGGAATTACGAGCAGTACTTC.

J is TRBJ1-3 and V is TRBV19; D is unresolved. CDR1 and CDR2 (germline): LNHDA, SQIVND (reference sequence). The V and J ends lost 3 bases and 0 bases respectively, with 9 bases between them. The CDR3 is 15 residues long. The CDR3 bases are TGTGCCAGTAGTATGAGCGAAAGCTCTGGAAACACCATATATTTT. It encodes CASSMSESSGNTIYF. The full variable domain, its missing parts supplied by reference TRBV19 and TRBJ1-3, is DGGITQSPKYLFRKEGQNVTLSCEQNLNHDAMYWYRQDPGQGLRLIYYSQIVNDFQKGDIAEGYSVSREKKESFPLTVTSAQKNPTAFYLCASSMSESSGNTIYFGEGSWLTVV.

This chain links TRBV6-6 with TRBJ2-1, with D perhaps matching TRBD2 (5 bases). With 2 bases removed from V and 2 bases from J, the gap between germline ends came to 7 bases. The length of the CDR3 is 14 residues. Looked up from germline, CDR1 is MNHNY and CDR2 is SVGAGI (reference sequence). DNA of the CDR3: TGTGCCAGCAGTTACGAGGGAACCTACAATGAGCAGTTCTTC. It codes for CASSYEGTYNEQFF.

This chain links TRBV6-4 with TRBJ2-5, with 8 bases that match TRBD1. Germline CDR1 reads MRHNA; CDR2 reads SNTAGT. This CDR3 spans 16 amino acids. Unmatched junction bases numbered 12, after V lost 6 bases and J lost 3 bases. CDR3 nucleotides: TGTGCCAGCAGGAAGGCCTGGGACAGGCAGAAAGAGACCCAGTACTTC. It specifies CASRKAWDRQKETQYF.

The chain is built from TRBV24-1 and TRBJ2-5, with 13 positions matching TRBD2. The CDR3 consists of 16 residues. The germline gives CDR1 KGHDR, CDR2 SFDVKD. V gave up 4 bases and J gave up 2 bases; unmatched junction bases: 3. In DNA form, the CDR3 reads TGTGCCACCAGTGACCCACTAGCGGGAGGGCAAGAGACCCAGTACTTC. Translation gives CATSDPLAGGQETQYF.

This clone was seen only a few times. The V call is TRBV28, the J call TRBJ2-1; D perhaps matches TRBD1 (6 bases). Trimming took 6 bases from V and 9 from J, leaving 12 bases between them. Germline loops: CDR1 MDHEN, CDR2 SYDVKM. The CDR3 is made up of 12 amino acids. CDR3 DNA sequence: TGTGCCAGCAGAACAGGGCCGGGTGAGCAGTTCTTC. It is translated as CASRTGPGEQFF.

This clone has only a few counts. This sequence joins TRBV10-1 and TRBJ2-7; 14 bases line up with TRBD2. Germline assignment: CDR1 WNHNN and CDR2 SYGVQD (reference sequence). J was trimmed by 6 bases and V by 8 bases; bases with no gene match: 9. This CDR3 is built from 15 residues. CDR3 nucleotide sequence: TGCGCCAGCGCTCCGGGACTAGCGGGAGTATCCGAGCAGTACTTC. Translated: CASAPGLAGVSEQYF.

This clone appeared a single time. The V call is TRBV6-2 or TRBV6-3, the J call TRBJ1-1; 7 positions match TRBD1. This CDR3 spans 15 amino acids. Germline-derived CDR1 and CDR2 are MNHEY and SVGEGT. V was clipped by 4 bases and J by 1 base; unmatched bases: 6. This CDR3 reads CASSSGTAQNTEAFF. The DNA for the CDR3 is TGTGCCAGCAGTTCGGGGACAGCTCAGAACACTGAAGCTTTCTTT.

This clone was counted many times. The V and J genes are TRBV14 and TRBJ1-5, with D maybe TRBD1 (6 bases). V shed 4 bases and J shed 5 bases, with 15 bases lying between them. The germline CDR1 and CDR2 sequences are SGHDN and FVKESK. CDR3 length: 15 residues. In nucleotides, the CDR3 is TGTGCCAGCAGCCCGCTGGGACAAAGCGATCAGCCCCAGCATTTT. This gives the protein CASSPLGQSDQPQHF. The variable domain in full, completed from reference TRBV14 and TRBJ1-5, reads EAGVTQFPSHSVIEKGQTVTLRCDPISGHDNLYWYRRVMGKEIKFLLHFVKESKQDESGMPNNRFLAERTGGTYSTLKVQPAELEDSGVYFCASSPLGQSDQPQHFGDGTRLSIL.

V gene TRBV6-6 combines with J gene TRBJ2-7; possibly TRBD1 for D (6 bases). Trimming removed 4 bases from V and 2 bases from J, with 9 bases in between. Germline V gene sequence: CDR1 MNHNY, CDR2 SVGAGI (reference sequence). The CDR3 runs to 13 residues. The CDR3 sequence: CASSWGQTYEQYF. The CDR3 coding sequence is TGTGCCAGCAGTTGGGGGCAGACCTACGAGCAGTACTTC.

Notes on this clone: This specimen includes other DNA sequences encoding the same CDR3. This sequence joins TRBV6-5 and TRBJ2-7; D uncertain. The germline gives CDR1 MNHEY, CDR2 SVGAGI. The CDR3 runs to 13 residues. V was clipped by 2 bases and J by 2 bases, with 7 bases between them. The CDR3 DNA sequence: TGTGCCAGCAGTTACCCAGGCACCTACGAGCAGTACTTC. Translation: CASSYPGTYEQYF.

This clone came up a few times. In DNA, the CDR3 is TGTGCCAGCAGCATGGGGACAGGGGCGGGCACTGAAGCTTTCTTT. Translated, it gives CASSMGTGAGTEAFF. The rearrangement links TRBV7-2 to TRBJ1-1; TRBD1 matches at 10 bases. Germline-derived CDR1 and CDR2 are SGHTA and FQGNSA. There are 15 residues in the CDR3. The V and J ends lost 5 bases and 4 bases, in that order; junction bases with no gene match: 7. The full variable domain, completed using reference TRBV7-2 and TRBJ1-1, is GAGVSQSPSNKVTEKGKDVELRCDPISGHTALYWYRQSLGQGLEFLIYFQGNSAPDKSGLPSDRFSAERTGGSVSTLTIQRTQQEDSAVYLCASSMGTGAGTEAFFGQGTRLTVV.